The rows below give T cell receptor beta chains drawn from one sample of a study of response to subunit inactivated influenza vaccine. TCRdb itself ran the RT-PCR reads through MiXCR, one entry per CDR3 protein. The sample lists about 650,000 distinct CDR3 sequences; around 13% were seen once. Specimen: PBMCs from blood, collected 14 days before vaccination. The receptor set was obtained from a man between 45 and 60 years old who received an inactivated influenza vaccine. The CDR3 runs from the conserved cysteine through the conserved F or W. The order of the fields is D gene, clone size, V gene, J gene, CDR3 protein, CDR3 DNA. A D gene is named only where the DNA matches it firmly. Expanded clones get a size class; other rows say once, few or many, or leave the size out.

NA	NA	TRBV29-1	TRBJ1-2	CSVSAAGKVGAYGYTF	TGCAGCGTTTCCGCGGCGGGGAAAGTCGGGGCCTATGGCTACACCTTC
NA	few	TRBV5-5	TRBJ2-3	CASSEDPASTDTQYF	TGTGCCAGCAGCGAAGACCCTGCTAGCACAGATACGCAGTATTTT
NA	few	TRBV5-5	TRBJ2-7	CASSPRSGGNGEQYF	TGTGCCAGCAGCCCCCGGTCGGGCGGGAATGGTGAGCAGTACTTC
NA	NA	TRBV5-5	TRBJ2-3	CASSYGVRPGTDTQYF	TGTGCCAGCAGCTACGGGGTCCGGCCGGGCACAGATACGCAGTATTTT
NA	NA	TRBV6-5	TRBJ1-1	CASSYREGGTEAFF	TGTGCCAGCAGCTACCGCGAGGGAGGCACTGAAGCTTTCTTT
TRBD1	NA	TRBV20-1	TRBJ1-1	CSAHSGTANTEAFF	TGCAGTGCTCACTCTGGGACAGCGAACACTGAAGCTTTCTTT
TRBD1	NA	TRBV2	TRBJ2-3	CASSLQGVGTDTQYF	TGTGCCAGCAGTTTACAGGGGGTCGGCACAGATACGCAGTATTTT
NA	few	TRBV4-1	TRBJ2-2	CASSQDTLRPGELFF	TGCGCCAGCAGCCAAGATACACTACGGCCCGGGGAGCTGTTTTTT
NA	NA	TRBV4-2	TRBJ2-1	CASSHVMSYNEQFF	TGTGCCAGCAGCCACGTAATGTCCTACAATGAGCAGTTCTTC
TRBD2	NA	TRBV4-2	TRBJ2-1	CASSSGTSGGNTAKNIQFF	TGTGCCAGCAGCAGCGGGACTAGCGGGGGGAATACGGCCAAAAACATTCAGTTCTTC
TRBD1	few	TRBV4-3	TRBJ1-1	CASSQPGTDEAFF	TGCGCCAGCAGCCAACCTGGGACAGATGAAGCTTTCTTT
TRBD2	many	TRBV20-1	TRBJ2-1	CSARQQERGWNEQFF	TGCAGTGCTAGACAACAAGAGCGGGGTTGGAATGAGCAGTTCTTC
TRBD2	NA	TRBV6-1	TRBJ2-1	CASRPAGPTYNEQFF	TGTGCCAGCAGACCAGCGGGACCAACCTACAATGAGCAGTTCTTC
TRBD2	NA	TRBV11-1	TRBJ2-1	CASSYWTSTPSSYNEQFF	TGTGCCAGCAGCTATTGGACTAGCACCCCGAGCTCCTACAATGAGCAGTTCTTC
NA	once	TRBV6-2/TRBV6-3	TRBJ2-2	CASSYRGATGELFF	TGTGCCAGCAGTTACAGGGGCGCTACCGGGGAGCTGTTTTTT
TRBD1	few	TRBV4-3	TRBJ1-4	CASSQDRGGYEKLFF	TGCGCCAGCAGCCAAGACAGGGGGGGATATGAAAAACTGTTTTTT